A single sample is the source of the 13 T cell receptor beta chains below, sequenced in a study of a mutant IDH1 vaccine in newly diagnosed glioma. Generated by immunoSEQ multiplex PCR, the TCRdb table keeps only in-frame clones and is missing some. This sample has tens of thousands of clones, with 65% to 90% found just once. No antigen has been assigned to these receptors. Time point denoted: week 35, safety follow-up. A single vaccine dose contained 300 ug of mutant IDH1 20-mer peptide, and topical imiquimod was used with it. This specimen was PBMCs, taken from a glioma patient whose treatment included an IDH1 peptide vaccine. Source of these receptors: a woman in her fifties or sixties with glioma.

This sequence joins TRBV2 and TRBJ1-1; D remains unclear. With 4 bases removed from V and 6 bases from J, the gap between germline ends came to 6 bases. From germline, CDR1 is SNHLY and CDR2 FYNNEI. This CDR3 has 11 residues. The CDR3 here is CASSVDAEAFF. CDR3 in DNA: TGTGCCAGCAGTGTAGACGCTGAAGCTTTCTTT. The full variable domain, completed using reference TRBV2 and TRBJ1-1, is EPEVTQTPSHQVTQMGQEVILRCVPISNHLYFYWYRQILGQKVEFLVSFYNNEISEKSEIFDDQFSVERPDGSNFTLKIRSTKLEDSAMYFCASSVDAEAFFGQGTRLTVV.

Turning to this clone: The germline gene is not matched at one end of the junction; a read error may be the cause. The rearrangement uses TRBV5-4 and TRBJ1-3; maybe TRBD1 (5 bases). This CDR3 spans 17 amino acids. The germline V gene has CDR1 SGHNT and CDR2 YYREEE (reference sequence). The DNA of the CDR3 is TGTGCCAGCAGTTTGGAAGGGGACCGGCATCCGGGAAACACCATATATTTT. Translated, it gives CASSLEGDRHPGNTIYF.

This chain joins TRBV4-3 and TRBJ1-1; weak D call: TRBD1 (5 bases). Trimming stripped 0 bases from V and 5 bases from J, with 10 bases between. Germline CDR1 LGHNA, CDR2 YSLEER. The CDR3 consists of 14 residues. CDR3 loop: CASSQDYGGTEAFF. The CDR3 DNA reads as TGCGCCAGCAGCCAAGATTATGGGGGGACTGAAGCTTTCTTT.

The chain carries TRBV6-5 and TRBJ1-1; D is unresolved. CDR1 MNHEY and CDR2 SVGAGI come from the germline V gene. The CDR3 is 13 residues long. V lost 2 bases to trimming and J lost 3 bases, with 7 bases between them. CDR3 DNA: TGTGCCAGCAGTTACACAATCGACACTGAAGCTTTCTTT. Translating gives CASSYTIDTEAFF.

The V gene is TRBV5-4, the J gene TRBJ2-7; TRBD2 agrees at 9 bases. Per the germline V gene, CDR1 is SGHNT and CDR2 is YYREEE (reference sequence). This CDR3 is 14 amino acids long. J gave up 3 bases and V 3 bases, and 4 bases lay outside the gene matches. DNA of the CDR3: TGTGCCAGCAGCTCAATAGCGGGGGTCTACGAGCAGTACTTC. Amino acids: CASSSIAGVYEQYF.

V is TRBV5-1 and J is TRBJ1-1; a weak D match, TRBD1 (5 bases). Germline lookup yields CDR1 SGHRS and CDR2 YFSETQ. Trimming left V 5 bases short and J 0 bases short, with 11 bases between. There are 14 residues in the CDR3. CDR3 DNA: TGCGCCAGCAGGGGGCCTAATATGAACACTGAAGCTTTCTTT. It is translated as CASRGPNMNTEAFF.

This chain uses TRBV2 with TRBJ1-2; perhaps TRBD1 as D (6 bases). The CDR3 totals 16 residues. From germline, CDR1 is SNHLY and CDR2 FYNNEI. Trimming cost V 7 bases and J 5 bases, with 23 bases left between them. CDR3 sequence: CASTIIEGGGIYGYTF. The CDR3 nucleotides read TGTGCCAGCACCATAATCGAGGGGGGGGGAATTTATGGCTACACCTTC.

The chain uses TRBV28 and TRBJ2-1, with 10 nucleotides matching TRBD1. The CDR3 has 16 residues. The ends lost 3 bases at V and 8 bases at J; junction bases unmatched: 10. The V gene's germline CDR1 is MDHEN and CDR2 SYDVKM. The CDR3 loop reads CASSFIGTGVRDEQFF. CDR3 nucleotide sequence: TGTGCCAGCAGTTTCATCGGGACAGGGGTCAGGGATGAGCAGTTCTTC.

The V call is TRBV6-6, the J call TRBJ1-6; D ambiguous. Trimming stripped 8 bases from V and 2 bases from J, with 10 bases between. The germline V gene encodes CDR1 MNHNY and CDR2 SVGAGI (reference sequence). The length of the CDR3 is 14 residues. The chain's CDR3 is CASAPDTYNSPLHF. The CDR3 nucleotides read TGTGCCAGCGCCCCAGACACCTATAATTCACCCCTCCACTTT.

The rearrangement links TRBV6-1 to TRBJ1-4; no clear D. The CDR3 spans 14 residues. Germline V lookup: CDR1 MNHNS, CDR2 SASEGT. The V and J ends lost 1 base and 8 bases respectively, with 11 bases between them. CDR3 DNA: TGTGCCAGCAGTGAAGAGGTTGCGGGGGAAAAACTGTTTTTT. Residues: CASSEEVAGEKLFF.

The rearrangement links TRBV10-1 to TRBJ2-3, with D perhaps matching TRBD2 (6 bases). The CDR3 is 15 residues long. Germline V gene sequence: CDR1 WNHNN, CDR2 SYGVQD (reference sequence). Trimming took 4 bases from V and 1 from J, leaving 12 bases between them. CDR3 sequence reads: CASSAGTSRTDTQYF. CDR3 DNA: TGCGCCAGCAGTGCCGGGACTTCGCGCACAGATACGCAGTATTTT.

The CDR3, as DNA: TGTGCCAGTACAGGGGGCTTGAACTATGGCTACACCTTC. Translated, it gives CASTGGLNYGYTF. The chain has TRBV19 and TRBJ1-2; TRBD1 agrees at 8 bases. CDR3 length: 13 residues. CDR1 is LNHDA and CDR2 is SQIVND in the germline V gene (reference sequence). J gave up 2 bases and V 7 bases, and 3 bases lay outside the gene matches.

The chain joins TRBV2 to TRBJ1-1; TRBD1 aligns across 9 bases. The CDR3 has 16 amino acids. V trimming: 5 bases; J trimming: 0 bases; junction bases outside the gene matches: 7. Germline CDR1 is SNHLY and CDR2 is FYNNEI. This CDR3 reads CASSLKQGAMNTEAFF. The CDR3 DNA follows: TGTGCCAGCAGTCTTAAACAGGGGGCAATGAACACTGAAGCTTTCTTT. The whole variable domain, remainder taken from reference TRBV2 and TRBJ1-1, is EPEVTQTPSHQVTQMGQEVILRCVPISNHLYFYWYRQILGQKVEFLVSFYNNEISEKSEIFDDQFSVERPDGSNFTLKIRSTKLEDSAMYFCASSLKQGAMNTEAFFGQGTRLTVV.